The 27 T cell receptor beta chains in this list originate from one sample, sequenced in a study of T cell responses to AZD1222 COVID-19 vaccine. The protocol was immunoSEQ multiplex PCR, while the TCRdb copy is restricted to in-frame clones and leaves out a portion. In the table there are roughly 120,000 clones, about 87% of which are singletons. Source: peripheral blood, taken 28 days after the second AZD1222 dose. The source of these receptors is an adult who received the AZD1222 COVID-19 vaccine.

This clone occurred once. The J gene is TRBJ2-1, the V gene TRBV7-9, with unresolved D. The CDR3 runs 14 residues. V lost 1 base, J lost 0 bases, and 4 bases lay in between. Germline CDR1 reads SEHNR; CDR2 reads FQNEAQ (reference sequence). The CDR3 DNA follows: TGTGCCAGCAGCTTAGTGGGCTCCTACAATGAGCAGTTCTTC. It specifies CASSLVGSYNEQFF.

The chain carries TRBV27 and TRBJ1-2, with unresolved D. CDR3 length: 18 residues. Trimming left V 0 bases short and J 2 bases short, with 19 bases between. Looked up from germline, CDR1 is MNHEY and CDR2 is SMNVEV (reference sequence). The CDR3 DNA is TGTGCCAGCAGTTTATCGATAATGCCTGGGCCGCTGAACTATGGCTACACCTTC. Encoded protein: CASSLSIMPGPLNYGYTF.

The chain uses TRBV7-9 and TRBJ1-1, with 8 positions matching TRBD1. The trim removed 5 bases at V and 4 bases at J, leaving 6 bases unmatched. The CDR3 contains 14 residues. Germline V gene data show CDR1 as SEHNR and CDR2 as FQNEAQ (reference sequence). CDR3 residues: CASSADRGFTEAFF. In nucleotides, the CDR3 is TGTGCCAGCAGCGCCGACAGGGGCTTCACTGAAGCTTTCTTT.

This chain connects TRBV4-1 to TRBJ2-1; weak D call: TRBD1 (6 bases). This CDR3 spans 13 amino acids. V lost 6 bases to trimming and J lost 6 bases, with 12 bases between them. CDR1 MGHRA and CDR2 YSYEKL come from the germline V gene. The CDR3 coding sequence is TGCGCCAGCAGATTACAGGGATCCAATGAGCAGTTCTTC. It specifies CASRLQGSNEQFF.

This rearrangement joins TRBV7-2 to TRBJ2-5; tentatively, D is TRBD1 or TRBD2 (6 bases each). This CDR3 region has 15 residues. Deletions cut 4 bases from V and 5 bases from J, with 17 bases between. Germline V CDR1 and CDR2: SGHTA, FQGNSA. The CDR3 bases are TGTGCCAGCAGCTCACCGACAGGACGGGAGGAGACCCAGTACTTC. Residues: CASSSPTGREETQYF.

V gene TRBV6-1 combines with J gene TRBJ2-3; D is uncertain. Trimming removed 2 bases from V and 1 base from J, with 7 bases in between. The V gene's germline CDR1 is MNHNS and CDR2 SASEGT. The CDR3 sequence is 14 residues long. The CDR3, as DNA: TGTGCCAGCAGTGAACCCCGGGGCACAGATACGCAGTATTTT. It specifies CASSEPRGTDTQYF.

The chain joins TRBV7-9 to TRBJ2-1; D remains ambiguous. Germline CDR1 SEHNR, CDR2 FQNEAQ (reference sequence). The V and J ends lost 5 bases and 0 bases respectively, with 8 bases between them. This CDR3 contains 14 residues. CDR3 sequence: CASSTDNSYNEQFF. Here the CDR3 DNA reads TGTGCCAGCAGCACCGACAACTCCTACAATGAGCAGTTCTTC.

The CDR3 bases are TGTGCCAGCAGCTTAGTAGGGACAGGGAACAGCAATCAGCCCCAGCATTTT. Translation: CASSLVGTGNSNQPQHF. The rearrangement joins TRBV7-9 to TRBJ1-5; 9 bases line up with TRBD1. Trimming at V came to 1 base and at J to 1 base, leaving 5 bases not matched to a gene. Germline V gene lookup returns CDR1 SEHNR and CDR2 FQNEAQ (reference sequence). This CDR3 has 17 residues.

This clone was seen more than once but under ten times. This chain's CDR3 is CASSLDRGTLNYGYTF. CDR3 bases: TGCGCCAGCAGCTTGGACAGGGGTACCCTGAACTATGGCTACACCTTC. V and J are TRBV5-1 and TRBJ1-2, with 7 nucleotides matching TRBD1. The CDR3 spans 16 residues. CDR1 is SGHRS and CDR2 is YFSETQ in the germline V gene. With V trimmed by 0 bases and J by 2 bases, 7 bases remained unmatched.

This chain links TRBV2 with TRBJ1-2; 7 nucleotides line up with TRBD1. The germline CDR1 and CDR2 sequences are SNHLY and FYNNEI. The CDR3 loop spans 13 amino acids. V was pared by 6 bases and J by 4 bases, with 5 bases of the junction left unmatched. The CDR3 DNA reads as TGTGCCAGCAGCGCCGGGACAGCCTATGGCTACACCTTC. This gives the protein CASSAGTAYGYTF. Based on the CDR3 plus reference TRBV2 and TRBJ1-2, the full variable domain is EPEVTQTPSHQVTQMGQEVILRCVPISNHLYFYWYRQILGQKVEFLVSFYNNEISEKSEIFDDQFSVERPDGSNFTLKIRSTKLEDSAMYFCASSAGTAYGYTFGSGTRLTVV.

This clone came up a few times. This sequence joins TRBV19 and TRBJ2-5, with 14 bases that match TRBD2. Germline CDR1 reads LNHDA; CDR2 reads SQIVND (reference sequence). V trimming: 6 bases; J trimming: 1 base; junction bases outside the gene matches: 1. CDR3 length equals 15 residues. The CDR3 region is CASSGTSGGQETQYF. The CDR3 nucleotides read TGTGCCAGTAGCGGGACTAGCGGGGGCCAAGAGACCCAGTACTTC.

The V call is TRBV6-1, the J call TRBJ1-1; D is uncertain. Between the trimmed V and J ends, which lost 0 bases and 1 base, there was a span of 6 bases. This CDR3 has 14 residues. CDR1 is MNHNS, CDR2 SASEGT, per germline. CDR3 region: CASSEAGWNTEAFF. In DNA, the CDR3 is TGTGCCAGCAGTGAAGCAGGGTGGAACACTGAAGCTTTCTTT.

The V call is TRBV4-3, the J call TRBJ2-7; TRBD2 might be the D (5 bases). V lost 0 bases and J lost 7, with 13 bases in between. The germline V gene encodes CDR1 LGHNA and CDR2 YSLEER. This CDR3 comprises 14 residues. The CDR3 bases are TGCGCCAGCAGCCAAGAGATGGACCCGGGGGAGCAGTACTTC. This translates into CASSQEMDPGEQYF.

V usage is TRBV24-1 and J usage is TRBJ2-7; 14 nucleotides align to TRBD2. Losses at the gene ends were 4 bases for V and 5 bases for J; bases not matched to a gene: 3. The CDR3 loop spans 15 amino acids. The germline V gene encodes CDR1 KGHDR and CDR2 SFDVKD. The CDR3 loop reads CATSDRTSGRNEQYF. Written as DNA, the CDR3 is TGTGCCACCAGTGACCGGACTAGCGGGAGGAACGAGCAGTACTTC.

The chain recombines TRBV27 with TRBJ2-5, with D tentatively TRBD1 or TRBD2 (5 bases each). CDR3 length: 16 residues. Trimming removed 0 bases at V and 1 base at J, with 12 bases between. Germline CDR1 reads MNHEY; CDR2 reads SMNVEV (reference sequence). Written as DNA, the CDR3 is TGTGCCAGCAGTTTATCGTGGGCAGGGACCCAAGAGACCCAGTACTTC. Protein: CASSLSWAGTQETQYF.

This clone was observed a few times. V usage is TRBV7-2 and J usage is TRBJ2-1; maybe TRBD1 (5 bases). V was shortened by 5 bases and J by 9 bases, with 17 bases between the two germline ends. The CDR3 has 14 residues. The V gene's germline CDR1 is SGHTA and CDR2 FQGNSA. For the CDR3, the DNA is TGTGCCAGCAGCGATTCCGCAGGGCGCGCTGAGCAGTTCTTC. This encodes CASSDSAGRAEQFF.

Note on this clone: Its ends do not fully match the called genes, so a read error is possible. V gene TRBV7-9 combines with J gene TRBJ1-2; D is unclear. Per the germline V gene, CDR1 is SEHNR and CDR2 is FQNEAQ (reference sequence). The length of the CDR3 is 14 residues. CDR3 nucleotides: TGTGCCAGCAGCTTAGCGCGCGTTAGCGAGCCTCGTCGCTTC. It yields the protein CASSLARVSEPRRF.

This clone was detected only a few times. The J gene is TRBJ1-2, the V gene TRBV12-3 or TRBV12-4; tentatively, D is TRBD1 (5 bases). The CDR3 runs to 13 residues. V dropped 6 bases and J dropped 3 bases, with 11 bases sitting between them. Here the CDR3 DNA reads TGTGCCAGCAGGATTCAGGGCGACTATGGCTACACCTTC. It specifies CASRIQGDYGYTF.

V and J are TRBV4-3 and TRBJ1-1, with 8 bases identical to TRBD1. This CDR3 comprises 14 residues. With V trimmed by 1 base and J by 3 bases, 1 base remained unmatched. CDR1 is LGHNA, CDR2 YSLEER, per germline. CDR3 in DNA: TGCGCCAGCAGCCAAGGGACAGGGTACACTGAAGCTTTCTTT. The encoded protein is CASSQGTGYTEAFF.

V usage is TRBV9 and J usage is TRBJ1-2; 7 positions agree with TRBD1. The CDR3 runs 15 residues. The germline V gene encodes CDR1 SGDLS and CDR2 YYNGEE. V was clipped by 0 bases and J by 3 bases; unmatched bases: 5. The CDR3 is CASSVATGADYGYTF. The CDR3 bases are TGTGCCAGCAGCGTAGCTACAGGGGCGGACTATGGCTACACCTTC. The full variable domain, rest sourced from reference TRBV9 and TRBJ1-2, is DSGVTQTPKHLITATGQRVTLRCSPRSGDLSVYWYQQSLDQGLQFLIQYYNGEERAKGNILERFSAQQFPDLHSELNLSSLELGDSALYFCASSVATGADYGYTFGSGTRLTVV.

The rearrangement uses TRBV7-9 and TRBJ2-1; 7 nucleotides line up with TRBD2. The CDR3 covers 15 residues. V lost 1 base, J lost 6 bases, and 6 bases stayed unmatched. Per germline, CDR1 SEHNR and CDR2 FQNEAQ (reference sequence). The CDR3 spells CASSLGLAPRNEQFF. DNA of the CDR3: TGTGCCAGCAGCTTAGGACTAGCCCCTCGCAATGAGCAGTTCTTC.

V is TRBV10-3 and J is TRBJ1-3; TRBD1 is a possible D gene (6 bases). The CDR3 contains 14 residues. V was trimmed by 6 bases and J by 8 bases, leaving 17 bases between them. Germline loops: CDR1 ENHRY, CDR2 SYGVKD. The CDR3 DNA reads TGTGCCATCAGCGAGACAGGTTTGAAGGACACCATATATTTT. Its translation is CAISETGLKDTIYF.

The chain couples TRBV14 to TRBJ2-1, with D hard to call. Trimming took off 4 bases at V and 5 bases at J, with 9 bases between the two ends. The CDR3 extends over 13 amino acids. Germline-derived CDR1 and CDR2 are SGHDN and FVKESK. CDR3 nucleotide sequence: TGTGCCAGCAGCCCAAGGCCTAACAATGAGCAGTTCTTC. The encoded protein is CASSPRPNNEQFF.

The gene calls are TRBV9 and TRBJ1-2; a possible D gene is TRBD1 (5 bases). The CDR3 covers 13 residues. V was shortened by 3 bases and J by 2 bases, with 8 bases between the two germline ends. Germline V CDR1 and CDR2: SGDLS, YYNGEE. As DNA, the CDR3 is TGTGCCAGCAGCGGCGGGGGGAACTATGGCTACACCTTC. It codes for CASSGGGNYGYTF.

This chain uses TRBV4-2 with TRBJ2-1, with D unclear. The CDR3 extends over 13 amino acids. Germline V lookup: CDR1 LGHNA, CDR2 YNFKEQ. Trimming stripped 0 bases from V and 6 bases from J, with 6 bases between. CDR3 DNA: TGTGCCAGCAGCCAAGAAAAGAGCAATGAGCAGTTCTTC. It translates to CASSQEKSNEQFF.

There are a few counts of this clone. The chain uses TRBV9 and TRBJ1-1; 8 bases are a match to TRBD1. Germline V gene sequence: CDR1 SGDLS, CDR2 YYNGEE. The CDR3 totals 16 residues. V was clipped by 0 bases and J by 0 bases; unmatched bases: 4. CDR3 loop: CASSVGAGGMNTEAFF. CDR3 DNA: TGTGCCAGCAGCGTAGGGGCAGGGGGCATGAACACTGAAGCTTTCTTT.

The chain has TRBV5-1 and TRBJ2-5, with 9 bases fitting TRBD1. The germline CDR1 and CDR2 sequences are SGHRS and YFSETQ. CDR3 size: 15 residues. Trimming removed 3 bases from V and 5 bases from J; junction bases left unmatched: 8. CDR3 sequence reads: CASSSDTGGSETQYF. The CDR3 nucleotides are TGCGCCAGCAGCTCTGACACAGGGGGCAGCGAGACCCAGTACTTC. Full variable domain (rest looked up from reference TRBV5-1 and TRBJ2-5): KAGVTQTPRYLIKTRGQQVTLSCSPISGHRSVSWYQQTPGQGLQFLFEYFSETQRNKGNFPGRFSGRQFSNSRSEMNVSTLELGDSALYLCASSSDTGGSETQYFGPGTRLLVL.